The sequence of this T cell receptor (beta chain) was determined in a study of blood T cell repertoires in COVID-19. As for the study in general: Samples came from the United States, Italy and Spain, spanning acute and convalescent COVID-19. Sources were T cells, B-cell-depleted T cells, or PBMCs; the material itself was cDNA or gDNA.

This clone was picked up one time. In the original processing: Estimation of nucleated cell counts relied on the amplification of reference gene primers. The data were produced by immunoSEQ multiplex PCR, yet TCRdb's version contains in-frame clones alone and is incomplete. V and J calls and clone size are copied from that table; D and trimming were computed from the DNA. Seen here are some 65,000 clones, approximately 85% observed once, and the top ten hold around 2.9%. The ends lost 4 bases at V and 11 bases at J; junction bases unmatched: 5. The CDR3 extends over 14 amino acids. Germline V gene data show CDR1 as LNHNV and CDR2 as YYDKDF (reference sequence).

The V call is TRBV15, the J call TRBJ1-6; TRBD1 matches 10 bases. The source is a man older than 75 with acute or convalescent COVID-19. Sequencing used peripheral blood. The CDR3 here is CATSTGDRGAPLHF. In DNA form, the CDR3 reads TGTGCCACCAGCACGGGGGACAGGGGAGCACCCCTCCACTTT. Full variable domain (rest looked up from reference TRBV15 and TRBJ1-6): DAMVIQNPRYQVTQFGKPVTLSCSQTLNHNVMYWYQQKSSQAPKLLFHYYDKDFNNEADTPDNFQSRRPNTSFCFLDIRSPGLGDTAMYLCATSTGDRGAPLHFGNGTRLTVT.